Reported below is one T cell receptor (beta chain). The sample is drawn from a study of blood T cell repertoires in COVID-19. Study as a whole: The origin of the acute and convalescent COVID-19 samples was the United States, Italy and Spain. The cDNA or gDNA used as material had been derived from T cells, B-cell-depleted T cells, or PBMCs.

Germline V gene data show CDR1 as SGHVS and CDR2 as FQNEAQ. J gave up 0 bases and V 6 bases, and 5 bases lay outside the gene matches. This CDR3 contains 17 residues. Some clones are missing from TCRdb's copy, which holds only in-frame ones; the method was immunoSEQ multiplex PCR. The sample carries around 320,000 clones, approximately 86% recorded once. Sequenced sample: peripheral blood. This TCR was sampled from a young man with active or convalescent COVID-19. This sequence joins TRBV7-8 and TRBJ2-1, with 13 bases aligning to TRBD2. CDR3 region: CASSVGLAGVSYNEQFF. The CDR3 DNA is TGTGCCAGCAGTGTAGGACTAGCGGGGGTCTCCTACAATGAGCAGTTCTTC. The full variable domain, completed using reference TRBV7-8 and TRBJ2-1, is GAGVSQSPRYKVAKRGQDVALRCDPISGHVSLFWYQQALGQGPEFLTYFQNEAQLDKSGLPSDRFFAERPEGSVSTLKIQRTQQEDSAVYLCASSVGLAGVSYNEQFFGPGTRLTVL.